This passage covers 22 T cell receptor beta chains from one sample sequenced in a study of blood T cell repertoires in COVID-19. Generated by immunoSEQ multiplex PCR, the TCRdb table keeps only in-frame clones and is missing some. The sample gives over 100,000 clones, around four fifths of which show up once; under 0.85% is in the top ten. What was sequenced was peripheral blood. All receptors derive from a woman aged 70 to 79 with acute or convalescent COVID-19.

This clone has more than one count but fewer than ten. The J gene is TRBJ2-2, the V gene TRBV6-2 or TRBV6-3; D might be TRBD2 (5 bases). Trimming shortened V by 0 bases and J by 0 bases, and 11 bases separated the two germline ends. Looked up from germline, CDR1 is MNHEY and CDR2 is SVGEGT. There are 17 residues in the CDR3. The CDR3 DNA is TGTGCCAGCAGTTACTCGAGGGCTAGAACGAACACCGGGGAGCTGTTTTTT. The encoded protein is CASSYSRARTNTGELFF.

In its sample, this clone was seen once. CDR3 region: CASSRSGLSGLYEQYF. CDR3 nucleotide sequence: TGTGCCAGCAGTCGAAGCGGGCTAAGCGGACTCTACGAGCAGTACTTC. The genes are TRBV27 and TRBJ2-7, with a weak D call TRBD2 (6 bases). In germline, CDR1 is MNHEY, CDR2 SMNVEV (reference sequence). The CDR3 runs to 16 residues. Trimming left V 5 bases short and J 3 bases short, with 20 bases between.

This CDR3 is CASSQGDYGYTF. The CDR3 nucleotides read TGTGCCAGCAGCCAAGGAGACTATGGCTACACCTTC. The chain carries TRBV3-1 (or the pseudogene TRBV3-2) and TRBJ1-2, with D hard to call. CDR3 length equals 12 residues. The V end was cut by 1 base, the J end by 3 bases, with 3 bases between. CDR1 and CDR2 (germline): LGHDT, YNNKEL (reference sequence).

The sample holds one count of this clone. The chain recombines TRBV30 with TRBJ2-7; D gene uncertain. Germline V gene data show CDR1 as GTSNPN and CDR2 as SVGIG (reference sequence). Trimming removed 6 bases from V and 7 bases from J, with 13 bases in between. The CDR3 runs 11 residues. CDR3 sequence reads: CACSWAREQYF. CDR3 in DNA: TGTGCCTGCTCGTGGGCACGAGAGCAGTACTTC.

V gene TRBV6-5 combines with J gene TRBJ1-4; D is perhaps TRBD1 (5 bases). The germline V gene has CDR1 MNHEY and CDR2 SVGAGI. The V gene lost 6 bases and the J gene lost 0 bases, with 5 bases spanning the gap. The CDR3 extends over 13 amino acids. DNA for the CDR3: TGTGCCAGCAGCAGGGCAACTAATGAAAAACTGTTTTTT. This translates into CASSRATNEKLFF.

This chain links TRBV18 with TRBJ1-2; TRBD1 aligns across 9 bases. After removal of 6 bases from V and 6 bases from J, the junction contained 8 bases not matched to a gene. CDR3 length: 14 residues. CDR1 is KGHSH and CDR2 is LQKENI in the germline V gene. The CDR3 spells CASSTRTGVDGYTF. CDR3 DNA sequence: TGTGCCAGCTCCACCCGGACAGGGGTGGATGGCTACACCTTC.

The chain is built from TRBV7-9 and TRBJ2-7, with TRBD2 identical over 7 bases. CDR3 length: 14 residues. Trimming at V came to 7 bases and at J to 6 bases, leaving 12 bases not matched to a gene. CDR1 is SEHNR, CDR2 FQNEAQ, per germline (reference sequence). The CDR3 is CASIVGGSPGEQYF. DNA for the CDR3: TGTGCCAGCATCGTGGGCGGGAGTCCGGGCGAGCAGTACTTC. Drawing the rest from reference TRBV7-9 and TRBJ2-7, the complete variable domain is DTGVSQNPRHKITKRGQNVTFRCDPISEHNRLYWYRQTLGQGPEFLTYFQNEAQLEKSRLLSDRFSAERPKGSFSTLEIQRTEQGDSAMYLCASIVGGSPGEQYFGPGTRLTVT.

V usage is TRBV7-2 and J usage is TRBJ2-3; 9 nucleotides agree with TRBD2. Trimming removed 0 bases from V and 7 bases from J; junction bases left unmatched: 8. The CDR3 is 16 amino acids. Germline-derived CDR1 and CDR2 are SGHTA and FQGNSA. In DNA, the CDR3 is TGTGCCAGCAGCTTAGCGCCTAGCGGGGAGGGGCATACGCAGTATTTT. Translated, it gives CASSLAPSGEGHTQYF.

In nucleotides, the CDR3 is TGTGCCAGCAGCTGGGGGACAGGGGAAGGGTACGAGCAGTACTTC. This encodes CASSWGTGEGYEQYF. This chain joins TRBV11-2 and TRBJ2-7; 10 nucleotides match TRBD1. The CDR3 spans 15 residues. Germline-derived CDR1 and CDR2 are SGHAT and FQNNGV. V trimming: 4 bases; J trimming: 4 bases; junction bases outside the gene matches: 7.

Concerning this clone itself: At the DNA level, this CDR3 is encoded by other sequences in the same sample as well. J is TRBJ1-1 and V is TRBV3-1 (or the pseudogene TRBV3-2), with D uncertain. The V end was cut by 4 bases, the J end by 1 base, with 7 bases between. The CDR3 runs 13 residues. Per the germline V gene, CDR1 is LGHDT and CDR2 is YNNKEL (reference sequence). The chain's CDR3 is CASSLPGNTEAFF. The CDR3 DNA sequence: TGTGCCAGCAGCCTGCCCGGGAACACTGAAGCTTTCTTT.

This chain connects TRBV19 to TRBJ1-5; D is ambiguous. The length of the CDR3 is 15 residues. Germline values: CDR1 LNHDA, CDR2 SQIVND (reference sequence). V dropped 3 bases and J dropped 2 bases, with 11 bases sitting between them. The CDR3 protein is CASSITGQGNQPQHF. The CDR3 nucleotides read TGTGCCAGTAGTATTACGGGTCAAGGCAATCAGCCCCAGCATTTT.

V is TRBV5-5 and J is TRBJ2-1; 7 nucleotides line up with TRBD2. Losses at the gene ends were 1 base for V and 6 bases for J; bases not matched to a gene: 7. This CDR3 region has 15 residues. Looked up from germline, CDR1 is SGHKS and CDR2 is YYEKEE (reference sequence). The CDR3 loop is CASSLSGGGFNEQFF. In nucleotides, the CDR3 is TGTGCCAGCAGCTTGTCCGGCGGGGGTTTCAATGAGCAGTTCTTC.

This chain joins TRBV2 and TRBJ1-6; D gene ambiguous. The CDR3 length is 12 residues. Trimming pared 2 bases from V and 9 bases from J, leaving 5 bases between. From germline, CDR1 is SNHLY and CDR2 FYNNEI. Here the CDR3 reads CASSELSSPLHF. The CDR3 nucleotides read TGTGCCAGCAGTGAACTAAGTTCACCCCTCCACTTT.

The gene calls are TRBV6-5 and TRBJ2-7, with TRBD1 identical over 11 bases. J gave up 2 bases and V 6 bases, and 6 bases lay outside the gene matches. This CDR3 has 15 residues. Germline V gene data show CDR1 as MNHEY and CDR2 as SVGAGI. CDR3: CASRGWDRGTYEQYF. Written as DNA, the CDR3 is TGTGCCAGCAGGGGGTGGGACAGGGGGACCTACGAGCAGTACTTC.

This rearrangement joins TRBV19 to TRBJ2-2, with a possible D match to TRBD2 (6 bases). Germline CDR1 LNHDA, CDR2 SQIVND (reference sequence). Trimming left V 3 bases short and J 3 bases short, with 17 bases between. The CDR3 is 17 residues long. The CDR3 region is CASSIYGSGGDTGELFF. DNA for the CDR3: TGTGCCAGTAGTATTTACGGGAGTGGAGGGGACACCGGGGAGCTGTTTTTT.

Note on this clone: Other nucleotide sequences in the sample specify the same CDR3. The CDR3 DNA follows: TGTGCCAGCTCACCTGGACAGGGCTCCTACGAGCAGTACTTC. It encodes CASSPGQGSYEQYF. The chain joins TRBV18 to TRBJ2-7; TRBD1 aligns across 8 bases. The CDR3 extends over 14 amino acids. V shed 3 bases and J 0 bases; nucleotides not matched to a gene: 1. Germline CDR1 and CDR2: KGHSH and LQKENI.

This clone was counted once. This chain links TRBV2 with TRBJ2-1, with D unclear. The CDR3 length is 13 residues. V was clipped by 2 bases and J by 8 bases, with 10 bases between them. CDR1 is SNHLY and CDR2 is FYNNEI in the germline V gene. The CDR3 coding sequence is TGTGCCAGCAGTGAAAGGAGCAACTATGAGCAGTTCTTC. This sequence encodes CASSERSNYEQFF.

V and J are TRBV2 and TRBJ1-4; TRBD1 matches at 9 bases. Germline V gene lookup returns CDR1 SNHLY and CDR2 FYNNEI. The CDR3 covers 15 residues. With V trimmed by 3 bases and J by 7 bases, 6 bases remained unmatched. In DNA, the CDR3 is TGTGCCAGCAGTGAGGGGACAGGGACGGGTGAAAAACTGTTTTTT. It encodes CASSEGTGTGEKLFF.

V gene TRBV7-6 combines with J gene TRBJ2-1; D gene ambiguous. Trimming took 4 bases from V and 9 from J, leaving 7 bases between them. The germline V gene encodes CDR1 SGHVS and CDR2 FNYEAQ. This CDR3 region has 11 residues. The CDR3 loop is CASSSRGEQFF. Written as DNA, the CDR3 is TGTGCCAGCAGCTCCAGAGGTGAGCAGTTCTTC.

This chain joins TRBV20-1 and TRBJ2-3; D might be TRBD2 (6 bases). CDR3 length equals 14 residues. Between the trimmed V and J ends, which lost 3 bases and 1 base, there was a span of 11 bases. Germline CDR1 DFQATT, CDR2 SNEGSKA (reference sequence). Written as DNA, the CDR3 is TGCAGTGCTAGTTACGGGGGACGCACAGATACGCAGTATTTT. Amino acid sequence: CSASYGGRTDTQYF.

The CDR3 reads CAISDLRDGRRGGYGYTF. CDR3 in DNA: TGTGCCATCAGCGACCTTCGGGACGGAAGACGGGGAGGCTATGGCTACACCTTC. This chain links TRBV10-3 with TRBJ1-2; a weak D match, TRBD1 (5 bases). The CDR3 extends over 18 amino acids. Germline CDR1 is ENHRY and CDR2 is SYGVKD. Trimming left V 6 bases short and J 4 bases short, with 27 bases between.

V gene TRBV29-1 combines with J gene TRBJ2-4, with D possibly matching TRBD1 (5 bases). Trimming cost V 4 bases and J 0 bases, with 10 bases left between them. Germline loops: CDR1 SQVTM, CDR2 ANQGSEA. CDR3 length equals 14 residues. The CDR3, as DNA: TGCAGCGTTGCGACAGACTTAGCCAAAAACATTCAGTACTTC. It translates to CSVATDLAKNIQYF.